The 5 T cell receptor beta chains reported below all come from one sample, sequenced in a study of shared clonotypes between healthy human individuals. Sequencing was performed with immunoSEQ multiplex PCR; in TCRdb, only in-frame clones are kept and a portion is missing. The repertoire includes over a million clones, roughly 74% of them detected once, and 0.5% to 0.65% sits in the top ten. Sequencing was carried out using memory CD4+ T cells from PBMCs. Subset described: CD45RA-negative fraction. The receptors come from a man aged 18 to 29 in good health. Some clones in this sample may be carry-over from other donors' samples.

V usage is TRBV18 and J usage is TRBJ2-2, with D unresolved. The CDR3 sequence is 16 residues long. The ends were cut back, 1 base at V and 3 bases at J, with 12 bases in the middle. In germline, CDR1 is KGHSH, CDR2 LQKENI. In DNA, the CDR3 is TGTGCCAGCTCACCACTTACGAGGTTGGACACCGGGGAGCTGTTTTTT. Translated: CASSPLTRLDTGELFF. The complete variable domain, with remaining parts taken from reference TRBV18 and TRBJ2-2, reads NAGVMQNPRHLVRRRGQEARLRCSPMKGHSHVYWYRQLPEEGLKFMVYLQKENIIDESGMPKERFSAEFPKEGPSILRIQQVVRGDSAAYFCASSPLTRLDTGELFFGEGSRLTVL.

The V gene is TRBV7-2, the J gene TRBJ1-2; D is undetermined. Trimming took 6 bases from V and 8 from J, leaving 13 bases between them. This CDR3 region has 12 residues. Germline V gives CDR1 SGHTA, CDR2 FQGNSA. The CDR3 is CASRLLGGGYTF. CDR3 nucleotides: TGTGCCAGCAGACTACTCGGAGGCGGCTACACCTTC.

The chain joins TRBV2 to TRBJ2-1; 8 nucleotides match TRBD2. J was trimmed by 0 bases and V by 7 bases; bases with no gene match: 2. The CDR3 totals 14 residues. Germline assignment: CDR1 SNHLY and CDR2 FYNNEI. The CDR3 sequence: CASIGGVSYNEQFF. The DNA for the CDR3 is TGTGCCAGCATCGGGGGGGTCTCCTACAATGAGCAGTTCTTC.

Comments on this clone: The sample holds other DNA sequences that translate to the same CDR3. This chain joins TRBV28 and TRBJ2-5; 11 bases agree with TRBD1. In germline, CDR1 is MDHEN, CDR2 SYDVKM. J lost 2 bases, V lost 2 bases, and 1 base had no gene match. The CDR3 loop spans 15 amino acids. CDR3 amino acids: CASSLGQGAQETQYF. The CDR3 DNA reads as TGTGCCAGCAGTTTAGGACAGGGGGCTCAAGAGACCCAGTACTTC.

As concerns this clone: Since a much larger clone is just one base distant, this may be a read error. The V and J genes are TRBV5-1 and TRBJ2-5; 10 nucleotides align to TRBD1. The CDR3 sequence is 16 residues long. Trimming cost V 0 bases and J 1 base; bases outside gene matches: 3. Germline CDR1 and CDR2: SGHRS and YFSETQ. The CDR3 DNA follows: TGCGCCAGCAGCTTGGCCCGGACAGGGGGCCAAGAGACCCAGTACTTC. Protein product: CASSLARTGGQETQYF. Full variable domain (outside the CDR3, taken from reference TRBV5-1 and TRBJ2-5): KAGVTQTPRYLIKTRGQQVTLSCSPISGHRSVSWYQQTPGQGLQFLFEYFSETQRNKGNFPGRFSGRQFSNSRSEMNVSTLELGDSALYLCASSLARTGGQETQYFGPGTRLLVL.